This T cell receptor beta chain was sequenced for a study of T cell clonotyping in hematopoietic cell transplantation. Study outcomes and limitations: Cells were unsorted, so CD4 and CD8 contributions were not separated. Few recipient clonotypes overlapped donors; over 97% were de novo at given depth. Graft donor and pretransplant recipient Inverse Simpson Index values predicted broader posttransplant TCR diversity. Recipient TCR diversity dropped after transplant; expanded clonotypes rose from day 30 to 180.

Trimming took 10 bases from V and 5 from J, leaving 21 bases between them. The germline V gene has CDR1 LNHDA and CDR2 SQIVND (reference sequence). CDR3 length: 14 amino acids. Sequenced by immunoSEQ multiplex PCR; TCRdb stores in-frame clones only, minus some. There are 16,000 or so clones in the sample; nearly 95% occur only once, and roughly 5.4% lies in the top ten. The sample holds a few counts of this clone. Its antigen is still unknown. The sequenced sample was peripheral blood mononuclear cells. The clonotype was recovered from a man between 40 and 49 years old in good health. Some clones in this sample may be carry-over from other donors' samples. V and J are TRBV19 and TRBJ2-7, with D perhaps TRBD2 (7 bases). CDR3 residues: CATKREGDVDEQYF. The DNA of the CDR3 is TGTGCCACTAAAAGGGAGGGGGATGTGGACGAGCAGTACTTC.